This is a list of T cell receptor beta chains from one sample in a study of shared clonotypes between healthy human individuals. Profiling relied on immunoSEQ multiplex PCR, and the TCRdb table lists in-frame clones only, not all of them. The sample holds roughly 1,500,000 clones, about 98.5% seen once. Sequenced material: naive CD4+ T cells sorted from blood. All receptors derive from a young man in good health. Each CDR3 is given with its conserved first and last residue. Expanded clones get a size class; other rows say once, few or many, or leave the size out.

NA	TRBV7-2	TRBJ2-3	CASGDRGKSTDTQYF
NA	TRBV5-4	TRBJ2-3	CASAGSNTDTQYF
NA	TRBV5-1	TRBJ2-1	CASNPGGPGSEQFF
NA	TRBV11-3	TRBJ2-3	CASSLRRGTTDTQYF
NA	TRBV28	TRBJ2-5	CASSFSGTGWETQYF
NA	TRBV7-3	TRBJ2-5	CASSPQGARETQYF
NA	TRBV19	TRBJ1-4	CASSIDGQGRSSNEKLFF
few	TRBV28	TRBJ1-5	CASSLFNQPQHF
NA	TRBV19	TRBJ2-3	CATRQASTDTQYF
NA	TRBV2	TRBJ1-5	CASSPLHPDQPQHF